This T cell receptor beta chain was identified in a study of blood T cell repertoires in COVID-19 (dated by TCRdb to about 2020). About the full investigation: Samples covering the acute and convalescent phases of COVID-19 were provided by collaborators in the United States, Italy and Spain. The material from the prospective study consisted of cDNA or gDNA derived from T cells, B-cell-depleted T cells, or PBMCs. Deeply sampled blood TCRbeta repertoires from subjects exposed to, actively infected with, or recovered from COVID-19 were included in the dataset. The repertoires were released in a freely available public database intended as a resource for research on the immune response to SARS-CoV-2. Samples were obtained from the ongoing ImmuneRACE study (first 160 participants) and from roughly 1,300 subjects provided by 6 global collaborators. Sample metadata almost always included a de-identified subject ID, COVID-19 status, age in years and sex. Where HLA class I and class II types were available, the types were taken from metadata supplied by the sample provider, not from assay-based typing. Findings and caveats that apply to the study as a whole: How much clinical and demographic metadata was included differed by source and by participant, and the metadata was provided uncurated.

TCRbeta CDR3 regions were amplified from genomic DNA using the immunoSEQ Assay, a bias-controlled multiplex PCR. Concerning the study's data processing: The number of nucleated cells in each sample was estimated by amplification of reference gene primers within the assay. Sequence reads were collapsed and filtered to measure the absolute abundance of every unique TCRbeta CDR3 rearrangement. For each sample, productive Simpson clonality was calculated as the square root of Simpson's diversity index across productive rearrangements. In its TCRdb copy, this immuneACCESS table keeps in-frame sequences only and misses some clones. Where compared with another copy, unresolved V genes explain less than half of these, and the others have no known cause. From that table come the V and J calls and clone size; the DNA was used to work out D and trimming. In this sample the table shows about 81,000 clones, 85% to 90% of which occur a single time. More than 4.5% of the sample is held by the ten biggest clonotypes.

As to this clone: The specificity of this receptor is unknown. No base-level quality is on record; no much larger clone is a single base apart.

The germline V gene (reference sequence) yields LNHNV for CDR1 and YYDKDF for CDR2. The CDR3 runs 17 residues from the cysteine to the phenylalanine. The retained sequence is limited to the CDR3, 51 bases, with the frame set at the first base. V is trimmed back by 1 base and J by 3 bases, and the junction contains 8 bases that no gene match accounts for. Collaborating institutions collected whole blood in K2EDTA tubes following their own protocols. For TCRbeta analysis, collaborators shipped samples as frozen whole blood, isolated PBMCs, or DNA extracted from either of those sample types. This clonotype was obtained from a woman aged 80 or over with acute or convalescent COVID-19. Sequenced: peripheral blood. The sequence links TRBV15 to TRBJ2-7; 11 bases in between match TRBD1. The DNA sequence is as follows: TGTGCCACCAGCAGAGTTGAAGCCGGGACAGGGGGCTACGAGCAGTACTTC. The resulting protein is CATSRVEAGTGGYEQYF. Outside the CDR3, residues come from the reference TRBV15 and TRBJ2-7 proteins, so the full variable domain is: DAMVIQNPRYQVTQFGKPVTLSCSQTLNHNVMYWYQQKSSQAPKLLFHYYDKDFNNEADTPDNFQSRRPNTSFCFLDIRSPGLGDTAMYLCATSRVEAGTGGYEQYFGPGTRLTVT.